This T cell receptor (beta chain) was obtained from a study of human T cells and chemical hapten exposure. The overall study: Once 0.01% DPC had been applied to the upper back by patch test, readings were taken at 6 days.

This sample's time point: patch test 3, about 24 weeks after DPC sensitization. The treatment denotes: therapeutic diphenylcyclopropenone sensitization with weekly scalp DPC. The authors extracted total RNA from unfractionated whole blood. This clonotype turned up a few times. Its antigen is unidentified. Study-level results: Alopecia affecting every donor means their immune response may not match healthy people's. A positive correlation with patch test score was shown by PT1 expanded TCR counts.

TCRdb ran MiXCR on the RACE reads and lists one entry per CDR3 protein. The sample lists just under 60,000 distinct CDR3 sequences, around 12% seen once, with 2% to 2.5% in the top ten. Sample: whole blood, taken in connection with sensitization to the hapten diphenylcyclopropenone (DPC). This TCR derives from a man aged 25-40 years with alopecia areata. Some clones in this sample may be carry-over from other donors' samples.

The CDR3 nucleotides read TGTGCCTGGAGAGGACTAACCCTCCACTTT. Translation gives CAWRGLTLHF. V usage is TRBV30 and J usage is TRBJ1-6; D gene unclear. The CDR3 totals 10 residues. V lost 3 bases and J 14 bases, leaving 8 bases between the germline ends. Looked up from germline, CDR1 is GTSNPN and CDR2 is SVGIG (reference sequence).